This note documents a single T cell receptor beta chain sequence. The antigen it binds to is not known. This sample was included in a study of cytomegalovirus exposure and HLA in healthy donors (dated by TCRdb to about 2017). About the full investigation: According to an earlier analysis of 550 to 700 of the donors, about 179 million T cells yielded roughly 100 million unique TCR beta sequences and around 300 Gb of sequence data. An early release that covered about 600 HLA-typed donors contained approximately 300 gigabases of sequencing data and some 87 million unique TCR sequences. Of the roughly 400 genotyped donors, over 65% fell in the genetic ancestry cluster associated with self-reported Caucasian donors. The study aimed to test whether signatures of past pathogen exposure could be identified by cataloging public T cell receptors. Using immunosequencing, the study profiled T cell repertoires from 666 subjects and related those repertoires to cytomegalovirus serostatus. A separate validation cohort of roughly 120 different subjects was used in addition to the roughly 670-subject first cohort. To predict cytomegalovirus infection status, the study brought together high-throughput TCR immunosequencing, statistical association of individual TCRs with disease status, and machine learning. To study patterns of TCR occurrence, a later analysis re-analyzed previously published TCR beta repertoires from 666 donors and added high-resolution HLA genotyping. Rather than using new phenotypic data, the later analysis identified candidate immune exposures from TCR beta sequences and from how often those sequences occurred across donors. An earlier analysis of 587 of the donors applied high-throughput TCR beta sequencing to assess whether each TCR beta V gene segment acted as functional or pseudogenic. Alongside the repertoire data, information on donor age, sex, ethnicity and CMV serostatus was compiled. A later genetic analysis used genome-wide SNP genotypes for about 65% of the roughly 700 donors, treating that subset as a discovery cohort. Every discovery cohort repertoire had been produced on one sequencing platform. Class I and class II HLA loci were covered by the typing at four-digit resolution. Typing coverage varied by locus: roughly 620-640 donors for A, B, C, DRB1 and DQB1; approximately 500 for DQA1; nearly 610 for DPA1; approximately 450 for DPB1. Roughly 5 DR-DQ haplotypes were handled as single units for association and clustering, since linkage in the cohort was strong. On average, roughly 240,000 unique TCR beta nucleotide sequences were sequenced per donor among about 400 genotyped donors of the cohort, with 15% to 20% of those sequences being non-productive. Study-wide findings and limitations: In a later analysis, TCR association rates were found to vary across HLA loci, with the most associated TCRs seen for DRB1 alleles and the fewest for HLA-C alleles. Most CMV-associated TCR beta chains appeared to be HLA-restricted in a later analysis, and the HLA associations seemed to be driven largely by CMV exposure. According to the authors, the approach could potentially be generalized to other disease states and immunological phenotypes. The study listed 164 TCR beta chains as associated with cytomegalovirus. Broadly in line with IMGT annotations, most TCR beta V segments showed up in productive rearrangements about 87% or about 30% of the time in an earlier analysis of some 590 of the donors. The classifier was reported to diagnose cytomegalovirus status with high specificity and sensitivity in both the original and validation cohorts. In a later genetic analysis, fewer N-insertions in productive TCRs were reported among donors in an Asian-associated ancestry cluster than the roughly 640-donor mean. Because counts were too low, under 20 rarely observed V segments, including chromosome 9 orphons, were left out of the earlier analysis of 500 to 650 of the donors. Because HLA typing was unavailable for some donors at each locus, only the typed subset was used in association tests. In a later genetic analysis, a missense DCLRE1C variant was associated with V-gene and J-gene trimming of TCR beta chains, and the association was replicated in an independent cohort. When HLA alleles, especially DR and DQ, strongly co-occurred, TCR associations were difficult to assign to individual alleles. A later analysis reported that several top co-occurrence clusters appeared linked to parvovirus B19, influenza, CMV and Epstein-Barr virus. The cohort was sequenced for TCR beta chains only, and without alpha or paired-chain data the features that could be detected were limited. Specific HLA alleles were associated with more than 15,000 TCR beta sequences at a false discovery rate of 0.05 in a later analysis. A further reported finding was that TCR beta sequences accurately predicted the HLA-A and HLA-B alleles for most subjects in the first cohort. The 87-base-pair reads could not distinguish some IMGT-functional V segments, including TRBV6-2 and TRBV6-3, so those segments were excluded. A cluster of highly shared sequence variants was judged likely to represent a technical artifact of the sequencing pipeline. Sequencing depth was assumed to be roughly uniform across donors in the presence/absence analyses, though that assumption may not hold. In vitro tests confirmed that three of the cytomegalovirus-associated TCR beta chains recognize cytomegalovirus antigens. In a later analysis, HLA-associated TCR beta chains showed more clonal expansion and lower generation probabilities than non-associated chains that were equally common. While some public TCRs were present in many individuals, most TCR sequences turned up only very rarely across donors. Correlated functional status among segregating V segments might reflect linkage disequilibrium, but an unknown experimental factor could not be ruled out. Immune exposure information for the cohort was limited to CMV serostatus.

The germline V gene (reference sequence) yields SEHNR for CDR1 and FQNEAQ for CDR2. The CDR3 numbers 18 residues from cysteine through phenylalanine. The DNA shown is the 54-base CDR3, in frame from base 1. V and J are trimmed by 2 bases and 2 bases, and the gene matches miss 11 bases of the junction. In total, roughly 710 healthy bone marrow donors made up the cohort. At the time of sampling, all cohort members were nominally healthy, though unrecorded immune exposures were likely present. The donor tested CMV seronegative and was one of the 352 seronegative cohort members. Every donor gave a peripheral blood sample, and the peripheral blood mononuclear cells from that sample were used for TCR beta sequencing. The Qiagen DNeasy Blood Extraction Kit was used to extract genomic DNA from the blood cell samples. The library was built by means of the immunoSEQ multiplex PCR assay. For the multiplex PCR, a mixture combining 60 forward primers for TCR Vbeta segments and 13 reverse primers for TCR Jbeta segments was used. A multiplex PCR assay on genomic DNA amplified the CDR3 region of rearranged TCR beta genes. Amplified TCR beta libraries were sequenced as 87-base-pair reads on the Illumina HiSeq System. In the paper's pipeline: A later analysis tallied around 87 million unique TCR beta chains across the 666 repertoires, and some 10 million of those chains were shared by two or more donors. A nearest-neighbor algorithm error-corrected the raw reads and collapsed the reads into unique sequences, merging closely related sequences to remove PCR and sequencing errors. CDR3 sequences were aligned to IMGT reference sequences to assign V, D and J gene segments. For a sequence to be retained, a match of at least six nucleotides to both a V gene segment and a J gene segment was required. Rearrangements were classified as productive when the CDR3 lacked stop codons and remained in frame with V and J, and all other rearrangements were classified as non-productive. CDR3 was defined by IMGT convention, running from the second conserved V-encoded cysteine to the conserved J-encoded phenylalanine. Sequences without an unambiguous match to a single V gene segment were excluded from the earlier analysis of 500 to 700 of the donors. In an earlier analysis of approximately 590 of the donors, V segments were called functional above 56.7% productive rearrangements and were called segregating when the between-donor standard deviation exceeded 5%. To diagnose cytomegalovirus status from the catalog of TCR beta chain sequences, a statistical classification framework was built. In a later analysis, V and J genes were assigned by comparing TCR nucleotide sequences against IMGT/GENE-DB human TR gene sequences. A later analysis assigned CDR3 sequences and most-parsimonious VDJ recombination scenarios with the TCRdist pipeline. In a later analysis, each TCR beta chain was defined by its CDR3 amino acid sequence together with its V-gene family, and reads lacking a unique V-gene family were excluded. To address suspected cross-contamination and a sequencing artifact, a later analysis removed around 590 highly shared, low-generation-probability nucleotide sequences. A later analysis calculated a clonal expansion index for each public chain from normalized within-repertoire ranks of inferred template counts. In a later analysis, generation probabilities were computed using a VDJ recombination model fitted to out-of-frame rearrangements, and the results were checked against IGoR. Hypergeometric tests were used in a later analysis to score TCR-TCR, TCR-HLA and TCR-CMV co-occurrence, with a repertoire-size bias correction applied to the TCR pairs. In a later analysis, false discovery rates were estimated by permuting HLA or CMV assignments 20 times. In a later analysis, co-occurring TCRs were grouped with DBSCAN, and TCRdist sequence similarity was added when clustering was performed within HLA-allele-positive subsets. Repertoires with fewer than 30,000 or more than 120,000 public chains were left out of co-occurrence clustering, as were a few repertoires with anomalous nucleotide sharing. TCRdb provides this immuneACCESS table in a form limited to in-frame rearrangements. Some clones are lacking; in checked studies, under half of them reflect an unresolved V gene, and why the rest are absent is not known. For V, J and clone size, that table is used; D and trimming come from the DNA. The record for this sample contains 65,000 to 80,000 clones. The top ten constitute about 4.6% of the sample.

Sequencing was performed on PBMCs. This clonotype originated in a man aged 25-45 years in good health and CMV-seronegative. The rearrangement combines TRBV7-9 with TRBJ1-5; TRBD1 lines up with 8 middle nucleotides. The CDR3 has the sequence CASSLTRGRGGGNQPQHF. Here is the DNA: TGTGCCAGCAGCTTAACCAGGGGGCGAGGCGGGGGCAATCAGCCCCAGCATTTT.